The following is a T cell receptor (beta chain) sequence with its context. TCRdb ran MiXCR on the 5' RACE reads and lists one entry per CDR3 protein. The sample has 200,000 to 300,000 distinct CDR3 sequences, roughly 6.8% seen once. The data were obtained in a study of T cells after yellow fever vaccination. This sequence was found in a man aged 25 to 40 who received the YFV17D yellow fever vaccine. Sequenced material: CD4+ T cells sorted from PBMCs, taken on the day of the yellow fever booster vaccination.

In DNA, the CDR3 is TGTGCCAGCAGCGTAGCTTCGACTAGCGGATCAAACATTCAGTACTTC. It specifies CASSVASTSGSNIQYF. J is TRBJ2-4 and V is TRBV9; 9 positions match TRBD2. The length of the CDR3 is 16 residues. Unmatched junction bases numbered 7, after V lost 0 bases and J lost 6 bases. CDR1 SGDLS and CDR2 YYNGEE come from the germline V gene. The whole variable domain, filled in from reference TRBV9 and TRBJ2-4, reads DSGVTQTPKHLITATGQRVTLRCSPRSGDLSVYWYQQSLDQGLQFLIQYYNGEERAKGNILERFSAQQFPDLHSELNLSSLELGDSALYFCASSVASTSGSNIQYFGAGTRLSVL.